This T cell receptor (beta chain) was sequenced during a study of response to subunit inactivated influenza vaccine. General study results and limits: The study's authors posited that every seasonal influenza vaccination enlists few new T cells.

Using its own MiXCR run on the RT-PCR reads, TCRdb lists one record per CDR3 protein. The data hold hundreds of thousands of distinct CDR3 sequences, with about 18% observed a single time. V gave up 3 bases and J gave up 3 bases, with 12 bases separating them. CDR1 is DFQATT, CDR2 SNEGSKA, per germline (reference sequence). CDR3 size: 13 residues. In the case of this clonotype: Its antigen is not identified.

This material consisted of PBMCs from blood, taken more than 4 days after vaccination. The chain recombines TRBV20-1 with TRBJ2-7; tentative D call: TRBD2 (5 bases). The TCR was taken from a man over 45 who received an inactivated influenza vaccine. CDR3 residues: CSASQDSNYEQYF. The DNA for the CDR3 is TGCAGTGCTAGCCAGGACTCGAACTACGAGCAGTACTTC.